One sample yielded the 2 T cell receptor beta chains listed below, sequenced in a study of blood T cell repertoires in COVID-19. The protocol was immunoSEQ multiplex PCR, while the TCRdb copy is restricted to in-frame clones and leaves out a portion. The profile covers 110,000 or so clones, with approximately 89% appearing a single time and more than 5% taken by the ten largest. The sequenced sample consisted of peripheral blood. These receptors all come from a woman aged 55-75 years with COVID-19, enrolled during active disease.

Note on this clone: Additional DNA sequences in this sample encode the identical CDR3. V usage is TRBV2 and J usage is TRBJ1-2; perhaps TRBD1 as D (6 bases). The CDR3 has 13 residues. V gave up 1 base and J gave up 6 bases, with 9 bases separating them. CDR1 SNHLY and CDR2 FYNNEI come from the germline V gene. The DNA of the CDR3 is TGTGCCAGCAGTGAAGGAGGGGGAGATGGCTACACCTTC. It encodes CASSEGGGDGYTF.

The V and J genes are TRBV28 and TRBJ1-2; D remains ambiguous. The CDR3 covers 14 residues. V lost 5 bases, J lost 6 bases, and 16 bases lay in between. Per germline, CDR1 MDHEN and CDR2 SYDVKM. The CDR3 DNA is TGTGCCAGCAGTCCCCATGGGAGAGGGAATGGCTACACCTTC. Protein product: CASSPHGRGNGYTF.